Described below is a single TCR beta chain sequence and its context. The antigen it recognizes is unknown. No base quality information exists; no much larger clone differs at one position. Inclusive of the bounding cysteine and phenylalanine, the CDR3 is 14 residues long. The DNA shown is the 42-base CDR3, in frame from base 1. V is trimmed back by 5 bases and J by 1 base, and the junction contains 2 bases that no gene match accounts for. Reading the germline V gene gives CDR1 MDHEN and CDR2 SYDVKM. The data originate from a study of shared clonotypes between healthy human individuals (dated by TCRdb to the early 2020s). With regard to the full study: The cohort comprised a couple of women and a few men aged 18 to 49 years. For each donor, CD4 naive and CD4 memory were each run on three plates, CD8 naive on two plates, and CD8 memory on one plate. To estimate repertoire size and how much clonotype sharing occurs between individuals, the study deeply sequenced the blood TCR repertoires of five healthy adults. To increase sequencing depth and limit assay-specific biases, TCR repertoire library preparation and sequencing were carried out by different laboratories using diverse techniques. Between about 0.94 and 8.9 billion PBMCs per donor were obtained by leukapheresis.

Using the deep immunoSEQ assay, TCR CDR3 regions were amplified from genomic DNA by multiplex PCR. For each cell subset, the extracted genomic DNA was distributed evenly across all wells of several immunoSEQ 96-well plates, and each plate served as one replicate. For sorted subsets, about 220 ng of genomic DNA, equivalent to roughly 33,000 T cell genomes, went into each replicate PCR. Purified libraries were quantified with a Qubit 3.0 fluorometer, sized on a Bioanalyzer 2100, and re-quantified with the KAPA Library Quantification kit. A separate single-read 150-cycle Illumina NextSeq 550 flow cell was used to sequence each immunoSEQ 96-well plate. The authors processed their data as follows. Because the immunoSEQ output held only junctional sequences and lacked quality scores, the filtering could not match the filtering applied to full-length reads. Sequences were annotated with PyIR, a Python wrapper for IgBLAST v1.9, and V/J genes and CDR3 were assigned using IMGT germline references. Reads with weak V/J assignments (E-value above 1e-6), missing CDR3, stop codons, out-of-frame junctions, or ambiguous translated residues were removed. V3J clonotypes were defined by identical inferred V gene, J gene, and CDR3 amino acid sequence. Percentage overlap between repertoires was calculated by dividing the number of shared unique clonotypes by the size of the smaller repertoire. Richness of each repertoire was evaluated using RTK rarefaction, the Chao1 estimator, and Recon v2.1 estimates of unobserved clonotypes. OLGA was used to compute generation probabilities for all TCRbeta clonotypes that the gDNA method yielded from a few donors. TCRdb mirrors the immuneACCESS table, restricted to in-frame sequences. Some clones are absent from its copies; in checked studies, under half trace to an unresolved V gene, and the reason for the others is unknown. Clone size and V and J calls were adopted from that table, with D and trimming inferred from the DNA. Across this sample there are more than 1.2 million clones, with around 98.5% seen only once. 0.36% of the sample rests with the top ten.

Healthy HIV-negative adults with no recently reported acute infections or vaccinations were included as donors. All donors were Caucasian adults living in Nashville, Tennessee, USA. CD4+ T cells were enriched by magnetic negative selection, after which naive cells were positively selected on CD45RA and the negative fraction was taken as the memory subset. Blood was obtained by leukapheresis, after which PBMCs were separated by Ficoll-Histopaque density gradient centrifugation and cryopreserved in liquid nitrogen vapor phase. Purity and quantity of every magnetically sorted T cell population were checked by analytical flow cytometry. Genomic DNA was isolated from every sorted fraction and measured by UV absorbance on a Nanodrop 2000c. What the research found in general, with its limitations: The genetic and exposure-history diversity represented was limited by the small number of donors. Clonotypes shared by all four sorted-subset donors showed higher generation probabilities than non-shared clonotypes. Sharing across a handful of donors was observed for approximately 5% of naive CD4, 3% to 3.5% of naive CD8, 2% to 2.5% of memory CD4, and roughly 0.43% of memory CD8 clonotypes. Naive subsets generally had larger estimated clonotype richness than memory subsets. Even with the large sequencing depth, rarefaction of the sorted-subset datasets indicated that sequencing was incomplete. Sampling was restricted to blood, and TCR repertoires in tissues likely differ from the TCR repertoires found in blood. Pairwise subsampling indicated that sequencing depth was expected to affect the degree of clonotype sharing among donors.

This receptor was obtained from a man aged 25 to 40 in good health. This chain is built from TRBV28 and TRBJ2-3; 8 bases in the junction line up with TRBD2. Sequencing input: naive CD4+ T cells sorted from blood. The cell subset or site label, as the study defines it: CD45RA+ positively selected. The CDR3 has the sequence CASSRTSRTDTQYF. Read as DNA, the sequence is TGTGCCAGCAGTCGGACTAGCCGCACAGATACGCAGTATTTT.